The entry that follows covers one TCR beta chain sequence. Antigen: not known. This record belongs to a study of cytotoxic CD8 clonotypes in ibrutinib-treated CLL. Background on the study: Productive templates per sample averaged roughly 270,000; productive rearrangements, 80,000 to 95,000. Findings and limits, study-wide: Clonality (at baseline) was higher than in age-matched healthy donors and tracked circulating CD8+ T-cell counts. Elevated clonality accompanied ibrutinib response, with a return toward baseline values at progression.

The sequencing depth, 1 in 200,000 to 1 in 1 million T cells, was the target. TCRdb keeps only in-frame clones here, not all; method: immunoSEQ multiplex PCR. Among around 92,000 clones, roughly three quarters were seen once, and the ten largest hold about 22%. There are 15 residues in the CDR3. V was pared by 5 bases and J by 4 bases, with 9 bases of the junction left unmatched. CDR1 and CDR2 (germline): MNHEY, SMNVEV (reference sequence). The sequencing here drew on PBMCs, taken after 24 months of ibrutinib treatment. V usage is TRBV27 and J usage is TRBJ2-3; 7 bases map to TRBD2. This clonotype originated in a human donor with chronic lymphocytic leukemia. The CDR3 region has the DNA TGTGCCAGCAGTGGAGTAGCGGGTTCTTCAGATACGCAGTATTTT. Its protein is CASSGVAGSSDTQYF.